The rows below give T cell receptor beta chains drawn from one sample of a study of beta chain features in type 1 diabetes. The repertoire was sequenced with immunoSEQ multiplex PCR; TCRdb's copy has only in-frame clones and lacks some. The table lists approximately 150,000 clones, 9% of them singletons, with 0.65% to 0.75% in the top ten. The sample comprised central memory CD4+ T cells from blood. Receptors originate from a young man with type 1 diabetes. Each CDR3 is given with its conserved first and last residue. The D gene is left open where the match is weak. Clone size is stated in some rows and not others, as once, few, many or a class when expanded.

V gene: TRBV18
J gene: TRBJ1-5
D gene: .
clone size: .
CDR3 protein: CASSQTGQPNQPQHF
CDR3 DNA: TGTGCCAGCTCACAAACTGGACAGCCCAATCAGCCCCAGCATTTT

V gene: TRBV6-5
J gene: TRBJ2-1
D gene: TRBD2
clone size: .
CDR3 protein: CASSILAGGNEQFF
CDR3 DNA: TGTGCCAGCAGCATTCTAGCGGGGGGCAATGAGCAGTTCTTC

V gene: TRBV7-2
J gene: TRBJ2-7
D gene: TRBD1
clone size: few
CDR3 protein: CASTGQGAYEQYF
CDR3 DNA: TGTGCCAGCACCGGACAGGGGGCCTACGAGCAGTACTTC

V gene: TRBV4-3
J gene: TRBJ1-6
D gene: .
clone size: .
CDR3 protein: CASSQESVGRGEGRGNSPLHF
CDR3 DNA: TGCGCCAGCAGCCAAGAAAGTGTAGGCAGGGGAGAGGGTCGAGGTAATTCACCCCTCCACTTT

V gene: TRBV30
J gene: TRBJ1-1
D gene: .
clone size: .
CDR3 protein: CAWGGVHTEAFF
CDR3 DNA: TGTGCCTGGGGCGGGGTCCACACTGAAGCTTTCTTT

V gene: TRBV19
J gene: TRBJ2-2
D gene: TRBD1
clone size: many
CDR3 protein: CASTLGQANTGELFF
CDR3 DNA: TGTGCCAGTACCCTCGGACAGGCGAACACCGGGGAGCTGTTTTTT

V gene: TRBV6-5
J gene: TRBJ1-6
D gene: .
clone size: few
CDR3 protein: CASSWRGLNSPLHF
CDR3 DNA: TGTGCCAGCAGTTGGAGAGGGCTGAATTCACCCCTCCACTTT

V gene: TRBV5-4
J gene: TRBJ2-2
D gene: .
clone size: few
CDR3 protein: CASSWGPVPGELFF
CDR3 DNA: TGTGCCAGCAGCTGGGGGCCCGTTCCCGGGGAGCTGTTTTTT

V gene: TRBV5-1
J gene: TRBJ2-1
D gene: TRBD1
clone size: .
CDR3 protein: CASSLSQGSRGQGNNEQFF
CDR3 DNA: TGCGCCAGCAGCTTGTCCCAGGGGTCCAGGGGACAGGGAAACAATGAGCAGTTCTTC

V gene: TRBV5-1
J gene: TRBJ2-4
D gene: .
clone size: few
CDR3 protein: CASSLERGTKNIQYF
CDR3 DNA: TGCGCCAGCAGCTTGGAGAGGGGGACCAAAAACATTCAGTACTTC

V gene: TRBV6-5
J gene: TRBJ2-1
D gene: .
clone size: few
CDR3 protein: CASSYSRNERNEQFF
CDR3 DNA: TGTGCCAGCAGTTACTCGCGAAACGAGCGCAATGAGCAGTTCTTC

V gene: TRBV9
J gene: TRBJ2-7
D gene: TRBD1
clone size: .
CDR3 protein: CASSTSGTGIYEQYF
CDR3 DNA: TGTGCCAGCAGCACTTCCGGGACAGGGATTTACGAGCAGTACTTC

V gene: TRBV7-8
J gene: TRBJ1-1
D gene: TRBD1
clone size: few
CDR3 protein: CASSLDLTQGQGVRRTEAFF
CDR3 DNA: TGTGCCAGCAGCTTAGACTTGACCCAGGGACAGGGCGTAAGGCGGACTGAAGCTTTCTTT

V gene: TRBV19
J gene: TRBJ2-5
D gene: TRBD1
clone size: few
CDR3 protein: CASTRTGAQETQYF
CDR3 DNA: TGTGCCAGTACTCGGACAGGGGCCCAAGAGACCCAGTACTTC

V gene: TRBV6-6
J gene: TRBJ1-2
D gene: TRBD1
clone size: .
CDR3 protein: CASHDRDNYGYTF
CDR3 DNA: TGTGCCAGCCATGACAGGGACAACTATGGCTACACCTTC

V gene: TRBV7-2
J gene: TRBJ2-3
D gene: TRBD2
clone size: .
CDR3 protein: CASSLYVAGGTDTQYF
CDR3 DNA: TGTGCCAGCAGCTTATATGTAGCGGGGGGCACAGATACGCAGTATTTT

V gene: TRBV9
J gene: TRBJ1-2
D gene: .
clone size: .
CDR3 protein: CASSVNIGREVYGYTF
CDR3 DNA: TGTGCCAGCAGCGTAAATATCGGCAGGGAGGTGTATGGCTACACCTTC

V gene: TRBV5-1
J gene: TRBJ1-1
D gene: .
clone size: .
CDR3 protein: CASSGGITENTEAFF
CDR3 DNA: TGCGCCAGCAGCGGGGGGATAACCGAGAACACTGAAGCTTTCTTT

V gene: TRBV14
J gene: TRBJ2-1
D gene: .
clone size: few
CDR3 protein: CASSQAGGSSYNEQFF
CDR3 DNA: TGTGCCAGCAGCCAAGCTGGCGGAAGCTCCTACAATGAGCAGTTCTTC

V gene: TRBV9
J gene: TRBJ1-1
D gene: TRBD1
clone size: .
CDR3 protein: CASSQGGQNTEAFF
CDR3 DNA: TGTGCCAGCAGCCAGGGGGGCCAGAACACTGAAGCTTTCTTT

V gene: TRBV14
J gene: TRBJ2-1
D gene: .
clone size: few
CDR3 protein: CASSQARGYEQFF
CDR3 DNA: TGTGCCAGCAGCCAGGCTAGGGGGTATGAGCAGTTCTTC

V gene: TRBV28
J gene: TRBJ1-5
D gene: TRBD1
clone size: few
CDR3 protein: CASSDRGKEIGQPQHF
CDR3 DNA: TGTGCCAGCTCGGACAGGGGTAAGGAGATAGGTCAGCCCCAGCATTTT

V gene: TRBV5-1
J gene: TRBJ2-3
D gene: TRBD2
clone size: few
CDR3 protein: CASSVPSGTDTQYF
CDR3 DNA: TGCGCCAGCAGCGTTCCTAGCGGGACAGATACGCAGTATTTT

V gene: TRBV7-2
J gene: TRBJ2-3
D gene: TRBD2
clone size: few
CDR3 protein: CASSLTASGGSIPDTQYF
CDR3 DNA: TGTGCCAGCAGCTTAACGGCTAGCGGGGGGAGTATCCCAGATACGCAGTATTTT

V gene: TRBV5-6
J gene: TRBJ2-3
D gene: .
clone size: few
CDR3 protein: CASSLGLHHTDTQYF
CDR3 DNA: TGTGCCAGCAGCTTGGGACTGCATCACACAGATACGCAGTATTTT

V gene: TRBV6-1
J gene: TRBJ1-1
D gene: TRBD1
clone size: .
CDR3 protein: CASRGQLMNTEAFF
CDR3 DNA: TGTGCCAGCAGGGGACAGCTTATGAACACTGAAGCTTTCTTT

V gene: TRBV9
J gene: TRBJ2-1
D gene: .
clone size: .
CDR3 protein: CASSPEGGGRNEQFF
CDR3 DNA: TGTGCCAGCAGCCCAGAGGGGGGGGGCCGCAATGAGCAGTTCTTC

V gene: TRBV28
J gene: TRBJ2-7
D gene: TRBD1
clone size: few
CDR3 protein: CASSLFDRGREQYF
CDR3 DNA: TGTGCCAGCAGTTTATTTGACAGGGGGCGAGAGCAGTACTTC

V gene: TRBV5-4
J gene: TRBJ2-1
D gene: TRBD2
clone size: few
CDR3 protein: CASSLLTSGGNEQFF
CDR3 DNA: TGTGCCAGCAGCTTGTTGACTAGCGGGGGTAATGAGCAGTTCTTC

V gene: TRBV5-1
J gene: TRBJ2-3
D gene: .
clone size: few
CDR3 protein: CASSFGQGTDTQYF
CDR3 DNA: TGCGCCAGCAGCTTTGGGCAGGGCACAGATACGCAGTATTTT

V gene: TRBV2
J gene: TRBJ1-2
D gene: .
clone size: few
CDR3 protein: CASRSTAGYTF
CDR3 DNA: TGTGCCAGCAGGTCTACCGCGGGCTACACCTTC

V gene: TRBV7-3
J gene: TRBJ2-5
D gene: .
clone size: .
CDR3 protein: CASSLRGGETQYF
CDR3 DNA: TGTGCCAGCAGCTTACGCGGAGGGGAGACCCAGTACTTC

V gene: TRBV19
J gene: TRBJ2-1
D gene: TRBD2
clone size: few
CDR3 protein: CASSMGSGGAKYNEQFF
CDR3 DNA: TGTGCCAGTAGTATGGGTAGCGGGGGGGCTAAGTACAATGAGCAGTTCTTC

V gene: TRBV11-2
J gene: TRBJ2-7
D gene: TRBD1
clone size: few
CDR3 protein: CASSLSTGQVSYEQYF
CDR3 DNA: TGTGCCAGCAGCTTATCAACGGGACAGGTATCCTACGAGCAGTACTTC

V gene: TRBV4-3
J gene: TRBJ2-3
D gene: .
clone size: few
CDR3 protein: CASSHGVSSTDTQYF
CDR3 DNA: TGCGCCAGCAGCCACGGGGTTTCTAGCACAGATACGCAGTATTTT

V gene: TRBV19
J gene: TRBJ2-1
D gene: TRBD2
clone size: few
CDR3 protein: CASSMTSGRSSYNEQFF
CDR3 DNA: TGTGCCAGTAGTATGACTAGCGGGAGGAGCTCCTACAATGAGCAGTTCTTC

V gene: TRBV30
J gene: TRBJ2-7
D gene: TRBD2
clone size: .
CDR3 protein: CAWGRLAPGDEQYF
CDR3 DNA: TGTGCCTGGGGAAGACTAGCCCCCGGGGACGAGCAGTACTTC

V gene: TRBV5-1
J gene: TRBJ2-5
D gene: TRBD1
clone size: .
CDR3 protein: CASSVDRATQETQYF
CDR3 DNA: TGCGCCAGCAGCGTGGACAGGGCTACCCAAGAGACCCAGTACTTC

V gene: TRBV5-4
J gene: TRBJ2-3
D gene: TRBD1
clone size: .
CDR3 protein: CASMGQQGGDTQYF
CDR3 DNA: TGTGCCAGCATGGGACAGCAAGGGGGAGATACGCAGTATTTT

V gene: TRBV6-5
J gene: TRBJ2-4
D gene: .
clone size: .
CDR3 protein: CASSYEAIQYF
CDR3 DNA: TGTGCCAGCAGTTACGAGGCAATTCAGTACTTC

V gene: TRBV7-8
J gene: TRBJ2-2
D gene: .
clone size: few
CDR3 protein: CASSLNTGELFF
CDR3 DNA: TGTGCCAGCAGCCTGAACACCGGGGAGCTGTTTTTT

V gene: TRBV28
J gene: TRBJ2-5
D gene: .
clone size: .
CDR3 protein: CASSVQGETQYF
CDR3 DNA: TGTGCCAGCAGTGTACAGGGAGAGACCCAGTACTTC

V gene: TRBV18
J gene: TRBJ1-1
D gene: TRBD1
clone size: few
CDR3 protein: CASSPGQGDLGSEAFF
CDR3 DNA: TGTGCCAGCTCCCCGGGACAGGGGGACCTGGGCTCTGAAGCTTTCTTT

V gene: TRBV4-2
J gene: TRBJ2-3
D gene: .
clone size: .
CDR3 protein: CASSQGQDTDTQYF
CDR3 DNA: TGTGCCAGCAGCCAAGGACAGGACACAGATACGCAGTATTTT

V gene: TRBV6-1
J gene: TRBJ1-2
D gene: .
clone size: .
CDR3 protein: CASSDPTGTFYGYTF
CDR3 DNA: TGTGCCAGCAGTGACCCTACCGGGACTTTCTATGGCTACACCTTC

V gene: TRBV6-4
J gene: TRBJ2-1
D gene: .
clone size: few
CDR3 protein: CASSDSANGGQFF
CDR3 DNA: TGTGCCAGCAGTGACTCGGCTAACGGGGGGCAGTTCTTC

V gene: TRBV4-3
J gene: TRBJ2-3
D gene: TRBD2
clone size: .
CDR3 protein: CASSRRGGPPDTQYF
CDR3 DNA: TGCGCCAGCAGCCGTCGGGGGGGCCCCCCCGATACGCAGTATTTT

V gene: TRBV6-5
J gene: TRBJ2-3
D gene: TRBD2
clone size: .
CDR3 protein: CASSSGTSGIDTQYF
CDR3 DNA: TGTGCCAGCAGCTCCGGGACTAGCGGGATAGATACGCAGTATTTT

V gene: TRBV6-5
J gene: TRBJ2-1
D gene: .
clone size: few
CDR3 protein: CASSYSGQTYNEQFF
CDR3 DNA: TGTGCCAGCAGTTACTCAGGACAGACCTACAATGAGCAGTTCTTC

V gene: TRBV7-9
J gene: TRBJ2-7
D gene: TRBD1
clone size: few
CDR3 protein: CASSSRDRIYEQYF
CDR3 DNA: TGTGCCAGCAGCTCTCGGGACAGAATCTACGAGCAGTACTTC

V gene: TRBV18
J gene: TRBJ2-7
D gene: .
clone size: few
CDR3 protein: CASSPSDGDYEQYF
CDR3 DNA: TGTGCCAGCTCACCCTCGGACGGGGACTACGAGCAGTACTTC

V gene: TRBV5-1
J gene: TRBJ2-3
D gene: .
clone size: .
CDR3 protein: CASSFQRTSTDTQYF
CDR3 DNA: TGCGCCAGCAGCTTTCAGCGGACTAGCACAGATACGCAGTATTTT

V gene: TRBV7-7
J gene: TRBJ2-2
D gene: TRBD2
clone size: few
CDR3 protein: CASSIGLAGTGELFF
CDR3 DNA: TGTGCTAGCAGCATTGGACTAGCGGGGACCGGGGAGCTGTTTTTT

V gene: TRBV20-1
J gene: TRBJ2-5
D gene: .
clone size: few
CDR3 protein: CSAGFRGTQYF
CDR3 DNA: TGCAGTGCGGGATTCAGGGGGACCCAGTACTTC